The following is a TCR beta chain sequence with its context. The data stem from a study of blood T cell repertoires in COVID-19. In the study overall: Material from acute and convalescent COVID-19 was sourced from the United States, Italy and Spain. T cells, B-cell-depleted T cells, or PBMCs supplied cDNA or gDNA.

Authors' methods: Estimates of nucleated cell counts were drawn from the amplification of reference gene primers. The repertoire was sequenced with immunoSEQ multiplex PCR; TCRdb's copy has only in-frame clones and lacks some. V and J calls plus clone size are reproduced from that table; the DNA served to infer D and trimming. The sample lists over 200,000 clones; over 75% were seen once. The specimen was peripheral blood. The sequence was collected from a man in his forties or fifties with active or convalescent COVID-19.

The CDR3 spells CASSSTQTSGGTDTQYF. CDR3 in DNA: TGTGCCAGCAGCTCAACCCAAACTAGCGGGGGAACAGATACGCAGTATTTT. The V and J genes are TRBV7-9 and TRBJ2-3; 11 nucleotides align to TRBD2. Per the germline V gene, CDR1 is SEHNR and CDR2 is FQNEAQ (reference sequence). The CDR3 is 17 amino acids. Trimming took 4 bases from V and 3 from J; bases not matched to a gene: 9.